This passage covers 27 T cell receptor beta chains from one sample sequenced in a study of cytomegalovirus exposure and HLA in healthy donors. Both 60 Vbeta primers and 13 Jbeta primers went into the PCR. Sequencing was performed with immunoSEQ multiplex PCR; in TCRdb, only in-frame clones are kept and a portion is missing. The table includes some 140,000 clones, roughly 60% detected once. Sample: PBMCs. Receptor source: a woman in her forties in good health and CMV-seronegative.

This clone has only one observation. The J gene is TRBJ1-2, the V gene TRBV2; D is ambiguous. CDR3 length: 15 amino acids. Germline assignment: CDR1 SNHLY and CDR2 FYNNEI. Trimming took off 4 bases at V and 0 bases at J, with 12 bases between the two ends. The chain's CDR3 is CASSVLLITNYGYTF. CDR3 DNA: TGTGCCAGCAGTGTTCTACTGATTACTAACTATGGCTACACCTTC.

Concerning this clone: Other DNA sequences in the sample encode the same CDR3. The chain links TRBV5-4 to TRBJ1-2; tentative D call: TRBD1 (5 bases). From germline, CDR1 is SGHNT and CDR2 YYREEE (reference sequence). The CDR3 is 13 amino acids. The V gene lost 5 bases and the J gene lost 8 bases, with 16 bases spanning the gap. In DNA form, the CDR3 reads TGTGCCAGCAGTTGGCGGGGGGGAGGGGGCTACACCTTC. Protein product: CASSWRGGGGYTF.

The rearrangement joins TRBV5-1 to TRBJ1-1; D gene uncertain. Trimming left V 0 bases short and J 10 bases short, with 13 bases between. CDR3 length equals 13 residues. Germline V lookup: CDR1 SGHRS, CDR2 YFSETQ. The CDR3 loop is CASSLAGRSVAFF. The CDR3, as DNA: TGCGCCAGCAGCTTGGCGGGTCGGAGCGTAGCTTTCTTT.

This clone was counted a few times. The chain employs TRBV28 and TRBJ1-4, with 10 nucleotides matching TRBD1. CDR1 MDHEN and CDR2 SYDVKM come from the germline V gene. The CDR3 has 15 amino acids. V shed 4 bases, J shed 8 bases, and the junction held 7 bases outside the gene matches. CDR3 sequence (DNA): TGTGCCAGCAGTTCTATAGACAGGGGGCGAGAAAAACTGTTTTTT. This translates into CASSSIDRGREKLFF.

The chain uses TRBV7-9 and TRBJ1-1; 9 bases line up with TRBD1. V lost 0 bases, J lost 4 bases, and 3 bases stayed unmatched. Per germline, CDR1 SEHNR and CDR2 FQNEAQ (reference sequence). The CDR3 consists of 15 residues. The CDR3 region is CASSLADRGFTEAFF. The CDR3 bases are TGTGCCAGCAGCTTAGCGGACAGGGGCTTCACTGAAGCTTTCTTT.

This clone was recorded a few times. The rearrangement links TRBV29-1 to TRBJ2-1; maybe TRBD2 (6 bases). Trimming pared 5 bases from V and 9 bases from J, leaving 14 bases between. CDR1 and CDR2 from the germline V gene are SQVTM and ANQGSEA. This CDR3 comprises 12 residues. CDR3 protein: CSVSTRPPEQFF. Here the CDR3 DNA reads TGCAGCGTTTCGACTAGGCCTCCTGAGCAGTTCTTC.

The gene calls are TRBV7-8 and TRBJ2-5; D is perhaps TRBD1 (6 bases). Judging by the DNA end, TRBJ2-7 fits better; the J call may be wrong. In germline, CDR1 is SGHVS, CDR2 FQNEAQ. The CDR3 is 14 residues long. The CDR3 nucleotides are TGTGCCAGCAGCTACGGGACAAGCTCCTACGAGCAGTACTTC. Translating gives CASSYGTSSYEQYF.

The rearrangement uses TRBV28 and TRBJ1-5; the D gene is possibly TRBD1 (5 bases). Germline CDR1 and CDR2: MDHEN and SYDVKM. The V end was cut by 6 bases, the J end by 0 bases, with 18 bases between. The CDR3 runs to 17 residues. CDR3 protein: CASSPTTAGLSNQPQHF. CDR3 nucleotide sequence: TGTGCCAGCAGCCCGACCACGGCGGGACTTAGCAATCAGCCCCAGCATTTT.

This rearrangement joins TRBV25-1 to TRBJ1-2, with 8 bases fitting TRBD1. Germline values: CDR1 MGHDK, CDR2 SYGVNS. This CDR3 spans 13 amino acids. Trimming removed 6 bases from V and 2 bases from J; junction bases left unmatched: 2. The CDR3: CASRGTGNYGYTF. The CDR3 coding sequence is TGTGCCAGCAGAGGGACAGGCAACTATGGCTACACCTTC.

The rearrangement uses TRBV5-1 and TRBJ1-5; the D gene is possibly TRBD1 (6 bases). Germline V CDR1 and CDR2: SGHRS, YFSETQ. Between the trimmed V and J ends, which lost 5 bases and 2 bases, there was a span of 11 bases. The CDR3 is 14 amino acids. The CDR3 is CASSWEGGNQPQHF. CDR3 in DNA: TGCGCCAGCAGTTGGGAGGGGGGCAATCAGCCCCAGCATTTT. Full variable domain (missing parts from reference TRBV5-1 and TRBJ1-5): KAGVTQTPRYLIKTRGQQVTLSCSPISGHRSVSWYQQTPGQGLQFLFEYFSETQRNKGNFPGRFSGRQFSNSRSEMNVSTLELGDSALYLCASSWEGGNQPQHFGDGTRLSIL.

The chain links TRBV2 to TRBJ1-1, with a possible D match to TRBD1 (5 bases). From germline, CDR1 is SNHLY and CDR2 FYNNEI. V lost 7 bases to trimming and J lost 0 bases, with 15 bases between them. The CDR3 covers 15 residues. This CDR3 reads CASTTGTTMNTEAFF. CDR3 sequence (DNA): TGTGCCAGCACCACAGGCACCACGATGAACACTGAAGCTTTCTTT. Looking up the rest from reference TRBV2 and TRBJ1-1 gives the full variable domain: EPEVTQTPSHQVTQMGQEVILRCVPISNHLYFYWYRQILGQKVEFLVSFYNNEISEKSEIFDDQFSVERPDGSNFTLKIRSTKLEDSAMYFCASTTGTTMNTEAFFGQGTRLTVV.

The CDR3 loop is CASSLGQGSLGTEAFF. The CDR3 nucleotides are TGTGCCAGCAGTTTAGGCCAGGGAAGTCTAGGCACTGAAGCTTTCTTT. This chain uses TRBV28 with TRBJ1-1; the D gene is possibly TRBD1 (5 bases). The CDR3 is made up of 16 amino acids. V was clipped by 2 bases and J by 4 bases, with 17 bases between them. CDR1 is MDHEN, CDR2 SYDVKM, per germline.

The sample holds a few counts of this clone. This chain uses TRBV7-2 with TRBJ2-7; 8 bases line up with TRBD2. V was clipped by 4 bases and J by 5 bases; unmatched bases: 13. The V gene's germline CDR1 is SGHTA and CDR2 FQGNSA. This CDR3 has 16 amino acids. This CDR3 reads CASSSPNGGVYDEQYF. The CDR3 region has the DNA TGTGCCAGCAGCTCCCCCAACGGGGGGGTATACGACGAGCAGTACTTC. The full variable domain, with the rest looked up from reference TRBV7-2 and TRBJ2-7, is GAGVSQSPSNKVTEKGKDVELRCDPISGHTALYWYRQSLGQGLEFLIYFQGNSAPDKSGLPSDRFSAERTGGSVSTLTIQRTQQEDSAVYLCASSSPNGGVYDEQYFGPGTRLTVT.

The rearrangement links TRBV30 to TRBJ2-3, with D perhaps matching TRBD2 (5 bases). Per germline, CDR1 GTSNPN and CDR2 SVGIG (reference sequence). The CDR3 is 14 amino acids. The V end lost 3 bases, the J end lost 1 base, and 11 bases lay between the germline ends. The CDR3 bases are TGTGCCTGGAGGTCTAGCCTCGGCACAGATACGCAGTATTTT. Its translation: CAWRSSLGTDTQYF.

The genes are TRBV7-2 and TRBJ1-1; 7 bases agree with TRBD1. Germline V gives CDR1 SGHTA, CDR2 FQGNSA. The length of the CDR3 is 15 residues. V was clipped by 1 base and J by 4 bases; unmatched bases: 6. The DNA for the CDR3 is TGTGCCAGCAGCTTAGGGGACAGCCCGGGCACTGAAGCTTTCTTT. This translates into CASSLGDSPGTEAFF.

The chain combines TRBV6-5 with TRBJ1-2; weak D call: TRBD1 (6 bases). The CDR3 length is 15 residues. The V and J ends lost 2 bases and 8 bases respectively, with 18 bases between them. CDR1 and CDR2 from the germline V gene are MNHEY and SVGAGI. The CDR3 region is CASSYKTGGREGYTF. The CDR3 nucleotides read TGTGCCAGCAGTTACAAGACAGGTGGAAGGGAAGGCTACACCTTC.

This clone was found a few times. The chain has TRBV7-9 and TRBJ2-5; 9 positions match TRBD2. This CDR3 is 15 amino acids long. CDR1 and CDR2 (germline): SEHNR, FQNEAQ (reference sequence). V shed 5 bases, J shed 5 bases, and the junction held 9 bases outside the gene matches. The CDR3 nucleotides are TGTGCCAGCAGCGCCCTAGCGGGGCCAGGGGAGACCCAGTACTTC. Residues: CASSALAGPGETQYF.

The chain combines TRBV6-1 with TRBJ1-1, with 10 bases lining up with TRBD1. There are 16 residues in the CDR3. Germline assignment: CDR1 MNHNS and CDR2 SASEGT. Trimming cost V 1 base and J 3 bases; bases outside gene matches: 5. DNA of the CDR3: TGTGCCAGCAGTGAAGGGGACAGGGGATGGGACACTGAAGCTTTCTTT. Translated: CASSEGDRGWDTEAFF.

CDR3 coding DNA: TGCGCCAGCAGCCAACCGGGACTGGGGGAAAAACTGTTTTTT. Translating it yields CASSQPGLGEKLFF. J is TRBJ1-4 and V is TRBV4-3; tentative D call: TRBD1 (5 bases). The CDR3 consists of 14 residues. The V gene lost 2 bases and the J gene lost 8 bases, with 12 bases spanning the gap. Germline assignment: CDR1 LGHNA and CDR2 YSLEER.

The V and J genes are TRBV5-8 and TRBJ2-7; TRBD1 aligns across 10 bases. J lost 5 bases, V lost 3 bases, and 2 bases had no gene match. The CDR3 has 13 residues. CDR1 and CDR2 (germline): SGHTS, YDEGEE. In DNA, the CDR3 is TGTGCCAGCAGCTGGGACAGGGGCCACGAGCAGTACTTC. Protein product: CASSWDRGHEQYF. Based on the CDR3 plus reference TRBV5-8 and TRBJ2-7, the full variable domain is EAGVTQSPTHLIKTRGQQATLRCSPISGHTSVYWYQQALGLGLQFLLWYDEGEERNRGNFPPRFSGRQFPNYSSELNVNALELEDSALYLCASSWDRGHEQYFGPGTRLTVT.

The chain recombines TRBV7-9 with TRBJ2-3; D may be TRBD2 (6 bases). The CDR3 contains 16 residues. Germline lookup yields CDR1 SEHNR and CDR2 FQNEAQ (reference sequence). V dropped 5 bases and J dropped 4 bases, with 19 bases sitting between them. CDR3 sequence reads: CASSKIPGLGSDTQYF. The CDR3 nucleotides are TGTGCCAGCAGCAAAATACCGGGACTGGGTTCAGATACGCAGTATTTT.

The chain couples TRBV6-1 to TRBJ2-5; TRBD2 matches 10 bases. From germline, CDR1 is MNHNS and CDR2 SASEGT. J gave up 4 bases and V 3 bases, and 5 bases lay outside the gene matches. The CDR3 contains 15 residues. The CDR3 bases are TGTGCCAGCAGTGATAAGCGGGGGGGCCCAGAGACCCAGTACTTC. Protein product: CASSDKRGGPETQYF.

The V call is TRBV5-1, the J call TRBJ1-1, with D uncertain. Germline loops: CDR1 SGHRS, CDR2 YFSETQ. The CDR3 sequence is 14 residues long. Trimming removed 4 bases at V and 1 base at J, with 11 bases between. The CDR3 DNA reads as TGCGCCAGCAGCCTCCAGACGGGGAACACTGAAGCTTTCTTT. Translation gives CASSLQTGNTEAFF.

This clone is a singleton in its sample. This chain connects TRBV5-1 to TRBJ1-1; D not certain. Between the trimmed V and J ends, which lost 0 bases and 0 bases, there was a span of 6 bases. CDR1 and CDR2 from the germline V gene are SGHRS and YFSETQ. The CDR3 is made up of 14 amino acids. This CDR3 reads CASSLDGLNTEAFF. CDR3 nucleotide sequence: TGCGCCAGCAGCTTGGACGGGTTGAACACTGAAGCTTTCTTT.

About this clone itself: Other nucleotide sequences from this sample produce the same CDR3. The CDR3 region has the DNA TGCGCCAGCAGTGAGTCGACGGGAAGCGGGAACACTGAAGCTTTCTTT. Translating gives CASSESTGSGNTEAFF. This chain links TRBV10-1 with TRBJ1-1; no clear D. This CDR3 comprises 16 residues. V was cut by 0 bases and J by 1 base, with 12 bases left in between. Germline CDR1 is WNHNN and CDR2 is SYGVQD (reference sequence).

The chain couples TRBV13 to TRBJ2-7, with TRBD1 identical over 9 bases. V dropped 6 bases and J dropped 2; count of bases not matched to a gene: 8. The CDR3 totals 15 residues. Looked up from germline, CDR1 is PRHDT and CDR2 is FYEKMQ (reference sequence). CDR3 protein: CASSYTGGSAYEQYF. CDR3 in DNA: TGTGCCAGCAGTTACACAGGGGGCAGCGCCTACGAGCAGTACTTC.

V is TRBV4-3 and J is TRBJ2-7; no definite D call. The germline V gene encodes CDR1 LGHNA and CDR2 YSLEER. The CDR3 length is 13 residues. The ends were cut back, 1 base at V and 2 bases at J, with 6 bases in the middle. The CDR3 DNA is TGCGCCAGCAGCCAAGGCAGGACCTACGAGCAGTACTTC. The encoded protein is CASSQGRTYEQYF.